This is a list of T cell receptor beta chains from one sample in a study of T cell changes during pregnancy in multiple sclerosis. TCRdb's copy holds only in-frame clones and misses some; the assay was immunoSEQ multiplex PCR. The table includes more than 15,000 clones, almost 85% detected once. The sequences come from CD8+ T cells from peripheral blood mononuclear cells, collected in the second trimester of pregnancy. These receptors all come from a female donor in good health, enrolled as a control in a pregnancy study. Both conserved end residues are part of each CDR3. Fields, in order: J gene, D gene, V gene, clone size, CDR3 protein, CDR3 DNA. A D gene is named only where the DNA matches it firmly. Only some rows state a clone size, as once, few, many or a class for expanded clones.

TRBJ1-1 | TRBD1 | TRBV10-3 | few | CASSYSTGQNTEAFF | TGTGCCAGCAGTTACTCGACAGGGCAGAACACTGAAGCTTTCTTT
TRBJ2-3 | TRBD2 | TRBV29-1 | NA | CSFPSWRGGTDTQYF | TGCAGCTTCCCCTCCTGGCGGGGGGGCACAGATACGCAGTATTTT
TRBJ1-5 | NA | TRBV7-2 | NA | CASSLGLNNQPQHF | TGTGCCAGCAGCTTGGGACTAAACAATCAGCCCCAGCATTTT
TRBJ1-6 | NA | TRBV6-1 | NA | CASSETGTMNSPLHF | TGTGCCAGCAGTGAAACCGGGACAATGAATTCACCCCTCCACTTT
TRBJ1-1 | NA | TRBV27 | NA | CASSSEGRFRNTEAFF | TGTGCCAGCAGCTCGGAGGGGAGGTTCCGGAACACTGAAGCTTTCTTT
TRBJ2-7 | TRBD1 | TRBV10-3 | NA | CAISDLGQVTYEQYF | TGTGCCATCAGTGACCTCGGACAGGTAACCTACGAGCAGTACTTC
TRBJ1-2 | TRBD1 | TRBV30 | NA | CAWSAGTGGDGYTF | TGTGCCTGGAGTGCCGGGACAGGGGGCGATGGCTACACCTTC
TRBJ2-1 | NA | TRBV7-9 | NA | CASSHNTVSYNEQFF | TGTGCCAGCAGCCATAACACCGTATCCTACAATGAGCAGTTCTTC
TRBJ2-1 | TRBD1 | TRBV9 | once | CASSEGQGRGNEQFF | TGTGCCAGCAGCGAGGGACAGGGCCGTGGCAATGAGCAGTTCTTC
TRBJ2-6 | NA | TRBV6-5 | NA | CASSSTVSGANVLTF | TGTGCCAGCAGTTCGACAGTCTCTGGGGCCAACGTCCTGACTTTC
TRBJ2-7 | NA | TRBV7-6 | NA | CASSLGQGVAAEQYF | TGTGCCAGCAGCTTAGGGCAGGGGGTAGCGGCCGAGCAGTACTTC
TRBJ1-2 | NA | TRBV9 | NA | CASSAGQGTNYGYTF | TGTGCCAGCAGCGCAGGACAAGGGACTAACTATGGCTACACCTTC
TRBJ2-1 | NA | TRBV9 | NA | CASSVDNSHNEQFF | TGTGCCAGCAGCGTAGATAACAGCCACAATGAGCAGTTCTTC
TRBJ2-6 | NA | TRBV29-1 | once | CSVEERQSGANVLTF | TGCAGCGTTGAAGAAAGACAGTCTGGGGCCAACGTCCTGACTTTC
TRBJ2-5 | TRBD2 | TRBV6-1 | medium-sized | CASSEAGGGIGETQYF | TGTGCCAGCAGTGAAGCGGGGGGGGGAATAGGTGAGACCCAGTACTTC
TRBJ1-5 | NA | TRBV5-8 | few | CASSPTNLNSNQPQHF | TGTGCCAGCAGCCCCACTAACCTCAATAGCAATCAGCCCCAGCATTTT
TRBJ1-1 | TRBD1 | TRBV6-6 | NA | CASSSRQGNTEAFF | TGTGCCAGCAGCTCCCGACAGGGCAACACTGAAGCTTTCTTT